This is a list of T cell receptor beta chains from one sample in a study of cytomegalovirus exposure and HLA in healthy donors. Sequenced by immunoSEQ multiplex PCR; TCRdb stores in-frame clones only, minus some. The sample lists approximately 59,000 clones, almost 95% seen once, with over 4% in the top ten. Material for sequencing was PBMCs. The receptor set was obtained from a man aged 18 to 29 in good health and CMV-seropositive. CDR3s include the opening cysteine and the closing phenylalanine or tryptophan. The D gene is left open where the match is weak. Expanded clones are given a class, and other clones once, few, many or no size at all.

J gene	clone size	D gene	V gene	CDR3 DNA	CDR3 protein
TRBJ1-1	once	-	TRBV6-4	TGTGCCAGCAGTGAGACAGGAAACACTGAAGCTTTCTTT	CASSETGNTEAFF
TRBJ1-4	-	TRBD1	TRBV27	TGTGCCAGCAGTAACAGGGGAGCTAATGAAAAACTGTTTTTT	CASSNRGANEKLFF
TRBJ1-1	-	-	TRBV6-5	TGTGCCAGCAGTTACTTGAGGACAGAAGCTTTCTTT	CASSYLRTEAFF
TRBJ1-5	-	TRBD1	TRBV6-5	TGTGCCAGCAGTGCCGGGACAGGGGGATTGCAGCCCCAGCATTTT	CASSAGTGGLQPQHF
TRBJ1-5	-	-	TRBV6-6	TGTGCCAGCAGTCCCGCCACAGGGATTAGCAATCAGCCCCAGCATTTT	CASSPATGISNQPQHF
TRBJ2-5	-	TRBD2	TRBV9	TGTGCCAGCGGGACTAGCGGTCTACAAGAGACCCAGTACTTC	CASGTSGLQETQYF
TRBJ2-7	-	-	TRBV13	TGTGCCAGCAGTCCCCGGGACTCCTACGAGCAGTACTTC	CASSPRDSYEQYF
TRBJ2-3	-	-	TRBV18	TGTGCCAGCTCACCACCCAGCGGAGTGAAACCAGATACGCAGTATTTT	CASSPPSGVKPDTQYF
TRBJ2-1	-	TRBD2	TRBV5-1	TGCGCCAGCAGCGGGGGACTAGCTACTAGCTCCTACAATGAGCAGTTCTTC	CASSGGLATSSYNEQFF
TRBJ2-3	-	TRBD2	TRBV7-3	TGTGCCAGCAGCTATAGCGGGAGCGGTAGTGATACGCAGTATTTT	CASSYSGSGSDTQYF
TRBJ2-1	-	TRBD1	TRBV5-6	TGTGCCAGCAGCCGAGGACAGGGCGGCAATGAGCAGTTCTTC	CASSRGQGGNEQFF
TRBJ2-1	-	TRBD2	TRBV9	TGTGCCAGCAGCCTCAGGACTAGCGGGAGCGCCTACAATGAGCAGTTCTTC	CASSLRTSGSAYNEQFF
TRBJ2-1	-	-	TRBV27	TGTGCCAGCAGTTTACGGGGGTGGGAGCAGTTCTTC	CASSLRGWEQFF
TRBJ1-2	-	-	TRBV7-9	TGTGCCAGCAGGGGCGACAGCTTGGGGTATGGCTACACCTTC	CASRGDSLGYGYTF
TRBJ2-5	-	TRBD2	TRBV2	TGTGCCAGCAGTTGGACTAGCGAGGAGGGCGAGACCCAGTACTTC	CASSWTSEEGETQYF
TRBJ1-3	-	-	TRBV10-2	TGCGCCAGCAGTGGGGAGGGGAGAGGAGCTGGAAACACCATATATTTT	CASSGEGRGAGNTIYF
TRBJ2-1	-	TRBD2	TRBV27	TGTGCCAGCAGTCCAGCCCTCCCGGGACTAGCGGGAGGGCCGCAGGACAATGAGCAGTTCTTC	CASSPALPGLAGGPQDNEQFF
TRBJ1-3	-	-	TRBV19	TGTGCCAGTAGCGAACTCTCTGGAAACACCATATATTTT	CASSELSGNTIYF
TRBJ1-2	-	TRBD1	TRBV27	TGTGCCAGCAGGATGACAGGGGACTATGGCTACACCTTC	CASRMTGDYGYTF
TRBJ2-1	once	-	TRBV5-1	TGCGCCAGCAGCTTGGAAGGGGTGGGTGAGCAGTTCTTC	CASSLEGVGEQFF
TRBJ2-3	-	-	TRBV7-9	TGTGCCAGCAGCTTAGCAGGGGGTACAGATACGCAGTATTTT	CASSLAGGTDTQYF
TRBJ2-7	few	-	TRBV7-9	TGTGCCACCAAGGTACTCGGACAGTCTATTTCCTACGAGCAGTACTTC	CATKVLGQSISYEQYF
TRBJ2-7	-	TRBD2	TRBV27	TGTGCCAGCTCCTATAGCGGGAGGGCCACCTACGAGCAGTACTTC	CASSYSGRATYEQYF
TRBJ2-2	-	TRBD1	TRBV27	TGTGCCAGCAGTCTCACCGGGACAGGGTGGGGGGAGCTGTTTTTT	CASSLTGTGWGELFF
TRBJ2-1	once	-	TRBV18	TGTGCCAGCTCACAAACCGAGCGGGACAGGCCGTACAATGAGCAGTTCTTC	CASSQTERDRPYNEQFF
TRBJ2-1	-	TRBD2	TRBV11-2	TGTGCCAGCAGCTTCTGGGGAGGGCGCCAAATCCAAATTCGGTTCTTC	CASSFWGGRQIQIRFF
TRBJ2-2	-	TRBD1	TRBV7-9	TGTGCCAGCAACTCCCTGGGACAGGGACTTACCGGGGAGCTGTTTTTT	CASNSLGQGLTGELFF
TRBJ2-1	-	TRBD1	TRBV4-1	TGCGCCAGCAGCGTAACAGGGGGCGCGGGCAATGAGCAGTTCTTC	CASSVTGGAGNEQFF
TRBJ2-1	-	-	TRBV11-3	TGTGCCAGCAGCTTAGGTGGGGGGAGTTCCTACAATGAGCAGTTCTTC	CASSLGGGSSYNEQFF
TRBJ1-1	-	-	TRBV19	TGTGCCAGTAGTGGTGGTAGGGGAAGGAACACTGAAGCTTTCTTT	CASSGGRGRNTEAFF
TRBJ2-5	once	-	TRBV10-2	TGCGCCAGCACCCCAATTTACCAAGAGACCCAGTACTTC	CASTPIYQETQYF
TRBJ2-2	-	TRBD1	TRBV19	TGTGCCAGTAGTATCCACAGGGGCACCGGGGAGCTGTTTTTT	CASSIHRGTGELFF
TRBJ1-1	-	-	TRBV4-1	TGCGCCAGCAGCCCACGGGTGAACACTGAAGCTTTCTTT	CASSPRVNTEAFF
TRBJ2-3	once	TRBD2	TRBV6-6	TGTGCCAGCAGTTCCGGGACTAGCAATGAGTATTTT	CASSSGTSNEYF
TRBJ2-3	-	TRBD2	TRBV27	TGTGCCAGCAGAGATAGCGGGAGCGCAGATACGCAGTATTTT	CASRDSGSADTQYF
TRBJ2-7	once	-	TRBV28	TGTGCCAGCAGCCTGGGGGCAGGGCGACCCCTACACGAGCAGTACTTC	CASSLGAGRPLHEQYF
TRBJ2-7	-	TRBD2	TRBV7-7	TGTGCTAGCAGCTTAGGGGAGCGGGGGGTCTACGAGCAGTACTTC	CASSLGERGVYEQYF
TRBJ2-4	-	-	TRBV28	TGTGCCAGCAGTTTAAGGCAGGCCCTAGCCAAAAACATTCAGTACTTC	CASSLRQALAKNIQYF
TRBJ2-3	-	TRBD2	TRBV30	TGTGCCTGGAGACCCGGACTAGCGGGAGTATTAGATACGCAGTATTTT	CAWRPGLAGVLDTQYF
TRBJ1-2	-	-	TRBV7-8	TGTGCCAGCAGCTTAGTTCCTTTAGCTAACTATGGCTACACCTTC	CASSLVPLANYGYTF
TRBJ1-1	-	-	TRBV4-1	TGCGCCAGCAGCCATCCCAAGGCAGGACGGGATGAAGCTTTCTTT	CASSHPKAGRDEAFF
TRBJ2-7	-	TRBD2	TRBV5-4	TGTGCCAGCAGCCCACCGGGACTAGCGGGAGGGCCCTACGAGCAGTACTTC	CASSPPGLAGGPYEQYF
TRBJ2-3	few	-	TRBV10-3	TGTGCCATCAGTGGGCGGACAGTAGAGGCGACAGATACGCAGTATTTT	CAISGRTVEATDTQYF
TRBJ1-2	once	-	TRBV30	TGTGCCTGGAGGGAGGGAATCGATGGCTACACCTTC	CAWREGIDGYTF
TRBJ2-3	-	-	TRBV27	TGTGCCAGCAGCAGACTAGTTAGCTCAGATACGCAGTATTTT	CASSRLVSSDTQYF
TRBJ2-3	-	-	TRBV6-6	TGTGCCAGCAGCGTTCTCAGGGGAACCACAGATACGCAGTATTTT	CASSVLRGTTDTQYF
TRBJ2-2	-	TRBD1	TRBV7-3	TGTGCCAGCAGCCTCGACAGGGATTTGACCGGGGAGCTGTTTTTT	CASSLDRDLTGELFF
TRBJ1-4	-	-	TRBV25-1	TGTGCCAGCAGTGAATTTCAAACTAATGAAAAACTGTTTTTT	CASSEFQTNEKLFF
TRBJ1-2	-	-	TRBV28	TGTGCCAGCAGTGACAGTTATGGCTACACCTTC	CASSDSYGYTF
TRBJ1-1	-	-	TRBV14	TGTGCCAGCAGCCGCCGCCCGGGAAGAGCTATGAACACTGAAGCTTTCTTT	CASSRRPGRAMNTEAFF
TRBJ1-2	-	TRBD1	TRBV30	TGTGCCTGGAGCCCGGGACAGGTGGCGTTCACCTTC	CAWSPGQVAFTF
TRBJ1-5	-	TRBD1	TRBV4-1	TGCGCCAGCAGCCAGGCCGGGACAGCTCGCCAGCCCCAGCATTTT	CASSQAGTARQPQHF
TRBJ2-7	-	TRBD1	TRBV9	TGTGCCAGCAGCAAGGACAGGGTCAGCGAGCAGTACTTC	CASSKDRVSEQYF